The next 2 T cell receptor beta chains were all read from a single sample in a study of T cell responses to AZD1222 COVID-19 vaccine. Here immunoSEQ multiplex PCR was the method, and the copy in TCRdb shows in-frame clones only, minus some. The sample comprises about 150,000 clones, about 92% of which are singletons, and more than 8.5% rests with the top ten. The input for sequencing was peripheral blood, taken on day 0 of AZD1222 vaccination. These receptors were obtained from an adult in good health.

The rearrangement uses TRBV30 and TRBJ1-2, with 9 bases matching TRBD1. V trimming: 5 bases; J trimming: 4 bases; junction bases outside the gene matches: 2. The CDR3 runs to 12 residues. Germline values: CDR1 GTSNPN, CDR2 SVGIG (reference sequence). The CDR3 spells CAWGQGSYGYTF. The DNA for the CDR3 is TGTGCCTGGGGACAGGGGAGCTATGGCTACACCTTC.

This chain connects TRBV2 to TRBJ1-2, with 9 bases matching TRBD1. Germline V gene data show CDR1 as SNHLY and CDR2 as FYNNEI. Trimming took 6 bases from V and 8 from J; bases not matched to a gene: 7. This CDR3 has 13 amino acids. This CDR3 reads CASRLTDRGGYTF. In nucleotides, the CDR3 is TGTGCCAGCAGGCTCACGGACAGGGGAGGCTACACCTTC.